These T cell receptor beta chains were read from a single sample in a study of response to subunit inactivated influenza vaccine. TCRdb redid the calling of the RT-PCR reads with MiXCR, one entry per CDR3 protein. The sample carries over 150,000 distinct CDR3 sequences, about 10% recorded once. The sample consisted of CD8+ T cells sorted from PBMCs, taken around 25 months after vaccination. These TCRs come from a man aged 50 to 69 who received an inactivated influenza vaccine. Each CDR3 is given with its conserved first and last residue. Fields, in order: V gene, J gene, CDR3 protein.

TRBV28	TRBJ2-4	CASSRDRAELGFDIQYF
TRBV15	TRBJ2-7	CATSSEGDEQYF
TRBV14	TRBJ2-3	CASSQAVVGVGRTDTQYF
TRBV12-3/TRBV12-4	TRBJ2-1	CASSLRGAVYNEQFF
TRBV25-1	TRBJ2-7	CASSEGVSYEQYF
TRBV7-2	TRBJ1-1	CASSLSTGYTEAFF
TRBV5-1	TRBJ2-1	CASTRGEASYNEQFF
TRBV28	TRBJ1-5	CASSLSPMTGGSNQPQHF
TRBV29-1	TRBJ2-5	CSVVRADRPQGTQYF
TRBV11-2	TRBJ2-5	CASRSRVTGRETQYF
TRBV27	TRBJ2-1	CASSLGSGVYNEQFF
TRBV4-1	TRBJ1-2	CASSQDPGSNYGYTF
TRBV7-2	TRBJ1-2	CASSLEYIKDYGYTF
TRBV6-1	TRBJ2-7	CASSTSGTGDYEQYF
TRBV7-6	TRBJ2-3	CASSLARPLQGVLDTQYF